This is a list of T cell receptor beta chains from one sample in a study of PD-1 blockade in mismatch repair-deficient tumors. Profiling relied on immunoSEQ multiplex PCR, and the TCRdb table lists in-frame clones only, not all of them. This sample has roughly 110,000 clones, with roughly 80% found just once. Sequencing was performed on peripheral blood, taken approximately 14 months after starting pembrolizumab. These receptors came from an adult with mismatch repair-deficient cancer. The CDR3 runs from the conserved cysteine through the conserved F or W. Fields, in order: clone size, D gene, V gene, J gene, CDR3 DNA, CDR3 protein. A D gene is named only where the DNA matches it firmly. Only part of the rows carry a size: once, few, many, or a class if the clone is expanded.

.	TRBD2	TRBV11-1	TRBJ2-3	TGTGCCAGCATTAGGACTAGCGGTAGCACAGATACGCAGTATTTT	CASIRTSGSTDTQYF
.	.	TRBV9	TRBJ1-1	TGTGCCAGCAGCGTCAGTTCCGCGACTGAAGCTTTCTTT	CASSVSSATEAFF
.	TRBD2	TRBV7-8	TRBJ2-1	TGTGCCAGCAGCAGACTAGCGGGACTGACCTACAATGAGCAGTTCTTC	CASSRLAGLTYNEQFF
.	.	TRBV5-6	TRBJ2-3	TGTGCCAGCAGCTTGGGCGGCAGCCGCACAGATACGCAGTATTTT	CASSLGGSRTDTQYF
once	.	TRBV5-4	TRBJ2-2	TGTGCCAGCAGCCCCCCCGGTGGGCAGGCGAACACCGGGGAGCTGTTTTTT	CASSPPGGQANTGELFF
.	TRBD1	TRBV5-3	TRBJ1-3	TGTGCCAGAAGCCGCCCCGGGCAGGGGGCGGTTGGAAACACCATATATTTT	CARSRPGQGAVGNTIYF
.	TRBD2	TRBV28	TRBJ2-1	TGTGCCAGCAGCTCTCCGGGACTAGCGGAGGAGGAGCAGTTCTTC	CASSSPGLAEEEQFF
once	.	TRBV15	TRBJ2-7	TGTGCCACCAGCAGAGGGGCACCGGGCGAGCAGTACTTC	CATSRGAPGEQYF
.	.	TRBV30	TRBJ1-1	TGTGCCTGGAGGGGTGCGGGAAGGGACACTGAAGCTTTCTTT	CAWRGAGRDTEAFF
.	.	TRBV5-4	TRBJ2-2	TGTGCCAGCAGCAGGGGTCGTCGGACCGGGGAGCTGTTTTTT	CASSRGRRTGELFF
.	TRBD2	TRBV18	TRBJ2-3	TGTGCCAGCTCCCAAAGACTAGCGGGAGTTGACGATACGCAGTATTTT	CASSQRLAGVDDTQYF
.	TRBD2	TRBV18	TRBJ2-7	TGTGCCAGCTCACCTATAGCGGGAGCCCCCTACGAGCAGTACTTC	CASSPIAGAPYEQYF
once	.	TRBV11-2	TRBJ2-1	TGTGCCAGCAGCGGGGGCCTGAGCTCCTACAATGAGCAGTTCTTC	CASSGGLSSYNEQFF
.	TRBD2	TRBV5-4	TRBJ2-4	TGTGCCAGCAGCTTGTCGGGAGGAACCAAAAACATTCAGTACTTC	CASSLSGGTKNIQYF
.	.	TRBV5-1	TRBJ2-7	TGCGCCAGCAGCTTTGGTCAGGCCTACGAGCAGTACTTC	CASSFGQAYEQYF